Listed here are 2 T cell receptor beta chains from one sample, sequenced in a study of regulatory T cells in long-lasting Graves disease. Time point given: newly diagnosed GD, antithyroid drugs for less than 3 months. Extracted RNA from PBMCs served as the source of the TCR library. In building TCR beta libraries, iRepertoire HTBI primers were used together with Arm-PCR of CDR3 regions. MiXCR was run by TCRdb on the multiplex PCR reads, yielding one entry per CDR3 protein. The sample holds some 500,000 distinct CDR3 sequences, roughly 15% seen once. These data were also reused for a study on T cells in Graves' hyperthyroidism and ophthalmopathy.

Sequenced material: peripheral blood mononuclear cells (PBMCs), taken at new diagnosis, from a patient treated with antithyroid drugs. The receptors were sampled from a woman aged 35-65 years with Graves disease.

This clonotype was recorded many times. The chain is built from TRBV18 and TRBJ2-7; D is ambiguous. The germline gives CDR1 KGHSH, CDR2 LQKENI. The CDR3 is 12 residues long. V was pared by 3 bases and J by 3 bases, with 6 bases between. CDR3 nucleotide sequence: TGTGCCAGCTCACCTAACTTCTACGAGCAGTACTTC. Protein sequence: CASSPNFYEQYF. The full variable domain, rest sourced from reference TRBV18 and TRBJ2-7, is NAGVMQNPRHLVRRRGQEARLRCSPMKGHSHVYWYRQLPEEGLKFMVYLQKENIIDESGMPKERFSAEFPKEGPSILRIQQVVRGDSAAYFCASSPNFYEQYFGPGTRLTVT.

This clonotype was counted ten times or more. The chain uses TRBV5-1 and TRBJ1-1, with 11 bases identical to TRBD1. CDR3 length: 14 residues. Germline V CDR1 and CDR2: SGHRS, YFSETQ. Unmatched junction bases numbered 2, after V lost 4 bases and J lost 3 bases. The DNA of the CDR3 is TGCGCCAGCAGCCAGGGACAGGGGGACACTGAAGCTTTCTTT. Amino acids: CASSQGQGDTEAFF.